Listed below are T cell receptor beta chains from one sample, sequenced in a study of cytomegalovirus exposure and HLA in healthy donors. Some clones are missing from TCRdb's copy, which holds only in-frame ones; the method was immunoSEQ multiplex PCR. Among 95,000 to 150,000 clones, less than 85% were seen once, and the ten largest hold around 4.1%. Sequences were obtained from PBMCs. The receptors shown here come from a woman aged 40 to 50 in good health and CMV-seronegative. Each CDR3 is given with its conserved first and last residue. A D gene is named only where the DNA matches it firmly. Part of the rows lack a size; the others show once, few, many or a class for expanded clones.

v_call	clone_size	j_call	d_call	cdr3_nt	cdr3_aa
TRBV29-1	once	TRBJ2-1	NA	TGCAGCGTTGAAGGTGGACTGTCACGCAGCTCCTACAATGAGCAGTTCTTC	CSVEGGLSRSSYNEQFF
TRBV30	NA	TRBJ1-2	TRBD1	TGTGCCTGCATAATAGAGGGACAGCAGGGATCTAACTATGGCTACACCTTC	CACIIEGQQGSNYGYTF
TRBV6-5	few	TRBJ2-2	TRBD1	TGTGCCAGCAGCGACAGGGCGGAGACCGGGGAGCTGTTTTTT	CASSDRAETGELFF
TRBV6-6	NA	TRBJ2-5	NA	TGTGCCAGCATCGACACCCAAGAGACCCAGTACTTC	CASIDTQETQYF
TRBV6-9	NA	TRBJ1-6	TRBD1	TGTGCCAGCAGTTATGACAGGGTGAATTCACCCCTCCACTTT	CASSYDRVNSPLHF
TRBV19	NA	TRBJ1-1	TRBD1	TGTGCCAGTAGAGGGACAGGGGGGAACACTGAAGCTTTCTTT	CASRGTGGNTEAFF
TRBV5-1	once	TRBJ2-3	TRBD2	TGCGCCAGCAGCTCGGGACTAGCGGGTTTAGATACGCAGTATTTT	CASSSGLAGLDTQYF
TRBV28	NA	TRBJ2-3	NA	TGTGCCAGCAGTTTATCACGGGATACGCAGTATTTT	CASSLSRDTQYF
TRBV6-4	NA	TRBJ1-1	NA	TGTGCCAGCAGTGCCTCGGGGGGGGCTGGGAGCACTGAAGCTTTCTTT	CASSASGGAGSTEAFF
TRBV5-1	NA	TRBJ2-1	TRBD1	TGCGCCAGCAGCTCGGGACAGGAGAATGAGCAGTTCTTC	CASSSGQENEQFF
TRBV19	NA	TRBJ1-3	TRBD1	TGTGCCAGTTTGCCCACAAACAGGGGTGACGGAAACACCATATATTTT	CASLPTNRGDGNTIYF
TRBV28	NA	TRBJ2-3	TRBD2	TGTGCCAGCAGTTTACCGGGGGGAGATACGCAGTATTTT	CASSLPGGDTQYF
TRBV6-6	NA	TRBJ2-7	NA	TGTGCCAGCAAAAGGGGAAGCTCCTACGAGCAGTACTTC	CASKRGSSYEQYF
TRBV5-1	NA	TRBJ1-3	TRBD1	TGCGCCAGCAGCCACCAGCCGACAGGGACCGGAAACACCATATATTTT	CASSHQPTGTGNTIYF
TRBV11-2	NA	TRBJ1-4	TRBD1	TGTGCCAGCAGCTTAGCGGGGACCCAGGGGGGAAAACTGTTTTTT	CASSLAGTQGGKLFF